A single sample gave rise to the 26 T cell receptor beta chains below, sequenced in a study of blood T cell repertoires in COVID-19. This table comes from immunoSEQ multiplex PCR, and its TCRdb copy is limited to in-frame clones, with some not included. This repertoire shows some 530,000 clones, about 85% found once; its top ten account for more than 7.5%. Sequenced: PBMCs or T cells enriched from blood (not recorded which). Receptors originate from a woman aged 55-75 years who had recovered from COVID-19.

The rearrangement uses TRBV25-1 and TRBJ2-3, with 9 positions matching TRBD2. Trimming at V came to 5 bases and at J to 6 bases, leaving 6 bases not matched to a gene. Germline values: CDR1 MGHDK, CDR2 SYGVNS. This CDR3 has 14 residues. CDR3 nucleotide sequence: TGTGCCAGCAGTAGCGGGGCGGGGGGGGATACGCAGTATTTT. Its translation is CASSSGAGGDTQYF.

The chain joins TRBV28 to TRBJ2-3; 10 bases match TRBD2. Germline-derived CDR1 and CDR2 are MDHEN and SYDVKM. The CDR3 runs to 13 residues. Trimming took 2 bases from V and 11 from J; bases not matched to a gene: 4. The CDR3, as DNA: TGTGCCAGCAGTTTAGGGGTAGCGGGGGGGCAGTATTTT. Translating gives CASSLGVAGGQYF.

This chain links TRBV24-1 with TRBJ2-7; 9 nucleotides match TRBD1. V lost 4 bases, J lost 9 bases, and 6 bases stayed unmatched. Germline V CDR1 and CDR2: KGHDR, SFDVKD. This CDR3 has 13 amino acids. CDR3 DNA: TGTGCCACCAGTGACCCCGGGACAGGGTTGCAGTACTTC. Protein: CATSDPGTGLQYF.

Points on this clone: The sample holds other DNA sequences that translate to the same CDR3. J is TRBJ1-1 and V is TRBV2, with 9 bases aligning to TRBD1. This CDR3 is 14 amino acids long. The V gene's germline CDR1 is SNHLY and CDR2 FYNNEI. The V and J ends lost 8 bases and 0 bases, in that order; junction bases with no gene match: 4. The CDR3 DNA follows: TGTGCCAGCTTTGGACAGGGGATGAACACTGAAGCTTTCTTT. It yields the protein CASFGQGMNTEAFF.

The V gene is TRBV30, the J gene TRBJ2-2; tentative D call: TRBD1 (7 bases). Trimming took 1 base from V and 3 from J, leaving 12 bases between them. Germline CDR1 is GTSNPN and CDR2 is SVGIG (reference sequence). CDR3 length equals 15 residues. CDR3 DNA: TGTGCCTGGAGTGGACAGGGAGGCTACACCGGGGAGCTGTTTTTT. Its translation is CAWSGQGGYTGELFF.

The chain is built from TRBV9 and TRBJ2-2, with unresolved D. Germline V gene sequence: CDR1 SGDLS, CDR2 YYNGEE. The V end lost 0 bases, the J end lost 0 bases, and 9 bases lay between the germline ends. This CDR3 has 16 residues. CDR3 bases: TGTGCCAGCAGCGTAGCGGGTCATACGAACACCGGGGAGCTGTTTTTT. The encoded protein is CASSVAGHTNTGELFF.

The chain recombines TRBV6-5 with TRBJ1-3; D is undetermined. Trimming removed 6 bases at V and 6 bases at J, with 15 bases between. CDR3 length: 14 amino acids. In germline, CDR1 is MNHEY, CDR2 SVGAGI. The CDR3 here is CASRSHGRENTIYF. CDR3 nucleotide sequence: TGTGCCAGCAGGTCCCACGGGAGGGAAAACACCATATATTTT.

This chain connects TRBV5-6 to TRBJ2-7, with 7 positions matching TRBD2. Germline CDR1 reads SGHDT; CDR2 reads YYEEEE. J lost 3 bases, V lost 1 base, and 4 bases had no gene match. CDR3 size: 14 residues. The CDR3 DNA reads as TGTGCCAGCAGCTTGTGGTCGGGGGGCTACGAGCAGTACGTC. This codes for CASSLWSGGYEQYV.

A single count supports this clone. This chain links TRBV24-1 with TRBJ2-5; TRBD1 agrees at 9 bases. This CDR3 has 15 amino acids. CDR1 is KGHDR and CDR2 is SFDVKD in the germline V gene. Trimming took 3 bases from V and 7 from J; bases not matched to a gene: 8. DNA for the CDR3: TGTGCCACCAGTGATCCACAGGGGGCGCGGGGGACCCAGTACTTC. Protein: CATSDPQGARGTQYF.

About this clone itself: Other DNA sequences in this sample translate to the same CDR3. The chain recombines TRBV24-1 with TRBJ2-1, with 9 nucleotides matching TRBD1. Germline CDR1 reads KGHDR; CDR2 reads SFDVKD. V was clipped by 4 bases and J by 3 bases; unmatched bases: 0. CDR3 length: 14 residues. The CDR3 loop reads CATSEGQGYNEQFF. In nucleotides, the CDR3 is TGTGCCACCAGTGAGGGACAGGGCTACAATGAGCAGTTCTTC.

This clone was found once. The rearrangement links TRBV7-6 to TRBJ1-5; 7 nucleotides agree with TRBD1. Trimming at V came to 5 bases and at J to 0 bases, leaving 10 bases not matched to a gene. CDR1 and CDR2 (germline): SGHVS, FNYEAQ. The CDR3 has 17 amino acids. CDR3 in amino acids: CASSPGQGEYSNQPQHF. CDR3 sequence (DNA): TGTGCCAGCAGCCCCGGGCAGGGGGAATATAGCAATCAGCCCCAGCATTTT. The full variable domain, completed using reference TRBV7-6 and TRBJ1-5, is GAGVSQSPRYKVTKRGQDVALRCDPISGHVSLYWYRQALGQGPEFLTYFNYEAQQDKSGLPNDRFSAERPEGSISTLTIQRTEQRDSAMYRCASSPGQGEYSNQPQHFGDGTRLSIL.

This chain connects TRBV19 to TRBJ1-5; D unclear. Germline V gene lookup returns CDR1 LNHDA and CDR2 SQIVND (reference sequence). V was trimmed by 7 bases and J by 5 bases, leaving 9 bases between them. CDR3 size: 12 residues. CDR3 nucleotide sequence: TGTGCCAGTACTGCGGGATATCAGCCCCAGCATTTT. Translating it yields CASTAGYQPQHF.

This clone came up a few times. This rearrangement joins TRBV12-3 or TRBV12-4 to TRBJ1-5; D is uncertain. The CDR3 has 13 amino acids. The V end was cut by 6 bases, the J end by 5 bases, with 11 bases between. The CDR3 nucleotides read TGTGCCAGCAGCCCCAGTGATTATCAGCCCCAGCATTTT. Residues: CASSPSDYQPQHF.

The gene calls are TRBV6-6 and TRBJ1-6, with D perhaps matching TRBD1 (5 bases). Germline lookup yields CDR1 MNHNY and CDR2 SVGAGI (reference sequence). Trimming took off 2 bases at V and 10 bases at J, with 12 bases between the two ends. The length of the CDR3 is 14 residues. DNA for the CDR3: TGTGCCAGCAGTTACGTGGGGGGAAGATCACCCCTCCACTTT. Its translation: CASSYVGGRSPLHF.

The V and J genes are TRBV6-5 and TRBJ2-7; no reliable D call. Germline loops: CDR1 MNHEY, CDR2 SVGAGI. V lost 10 bases and J lost 0, with 13 bases in between. CDR3 size: 13 residues. This CDR3 reads CAISRSGSYEQYF. The CDR3 region has the DNA TGTGCCATATCCCGTTCGGGCTCCTACGAGCAGTACTTC.

This clone has a count of ten or more. The chain carries TRBV19 and TRBJ2-7; D is unresolved. The CDR3 spans 13 residues. Trimming left V 3 bases short and J 4 bases short, with 10 bases between. The germline V gene encodes CDR1 LNHDA and CDR2 SQIVND (reference sequence). The CDR3 nucleotides are TGTGCCAGTAGTATTGGGCGATCTTACGAGCAGTACTTC. Its protein product is CASSIGRSYEQYF. The full variable domain, rest sourced from reference TRBV19 and TRBJ2-7, is DGGITQSPKYLFRKEGQNVTLSCEQNLNHDAMYWYRQDPGQGLRLIYYSQIVNDFQKGDIAEGYSVSREKKESFPLTVTSAQKNPTAFYLCASSIGRSYEQYFGPGTRLTVT.

CDR3 coding DNA: TGTGCCAGCAAAAGACAGGGTGGGGGCCAAGAGACCCAGTACTTC. As protein: CASKRQGGGQETQYF. This rearrangement joins TRBV6-5 to TRBJ2-5; 7 bases are shared with TRBD1. This CDR3 region has 15 residues. In germline, CDR1 is MNHEY, CDR2 SVGAGI. After removal of 7 bases from V and 1 base from J, the junction contained 9 bases not matched to a gene.

The J gene is TRBJ2-1, the V gene TRBV5-1, with TRBD2 identical over 13 bases. This CDR3 contains 16 residues. The trim removed 2 bases at V and 8 bases at J, leaving 7 bases unmatched. From germline, CDR1 is SGHRS and CDR2 YFSETQ. This CDR3 is CASSFPGLAGTHEQFF. The DNA of the CDR3 is TGCGCCAGCAGCTTCCCGGGACTAGCGGGGACCCATGAGCAGTTCTTC.

The CDR3 DNA reads as TGTGCCAGCAGCCTCCTCCTAGCGGGGGGGAATGAGCAGTTCTTC. This codes for CASSLLLAGGNEQFF. V is TRBV6-5 and J is TRBJ2-1; 12 bases are a match to TRBD2. The trim removed 6 bases at V and 7 bases at J, leaving 7 bases unmatched. Per germline, CDR1 MNHEY and CDR2 SVGAGI. The CDR3 extends over 15 amino acids.

In its sample, this clone was seen a few times. The chain carries TRBV4-1 and TRBJ1-6, with 7 positions matching TRBD1. Germline V gene lookup returns CDR1 MGHRA and CDR2 YSYEKL. After removal of 7 bases from V and 6 bases from J, the junction contained 15 bases not matched to a gene. The CDR3 is made up of 17 amino acids. In DNA form, the CDR3 reads TGCGCCAGCACACTAACCCCTGGACAGGCGCGTAATTCACCCCTCCACTTT. It yields the protein CASTLTPGQARNSPLHF.

V is TRBV3-1 (or the pseudogene TRBV3-2) and J is TRBJ1-2, with 10 bases fitting TRBD1. CDR1 and CDR2 (germline): LGHDT, YNNKEL (reference sequence). Unmatched junction bases numbered 2, after V lost 4 bases and J lost 6 bases. The CDR3 totals 13 residues. CDR3 nucleotide sequence: TGTGCCAGCAGCCGACAGGGGGCGGATGGCTACACCTTC. As protein: CASSRQGADGYTF.

This chain joins TRBV7-2 and TRBJ2-1; TRBD2 aligns across 7 bases. Germline V gives CDR1 SGHTA, CDR2 FQGNSA. The ends lost 5 bases at V and 6 bases at J; junction bases unmatched: 16. The CDR3 is 17 residues long. The CDR3 is CASSAGASSGAGNEQFF. CDR3 nucleotides: TGTGCCAGCAGCGCCGGAGCCTCTAGCGGCGCCGGCAATGAGCAGTTCTTC.

The rearrangement links TRBV19 to TRBJ1-2, with TRBD1 matching 8 bases. Germline loops: CDR1 LNHDA, CDR2 SQIVND (reference sequence). CDR3 length: 14 residues. V lost 7 bases and J lost 4; bases outside the gene matches: 8. The CDR3 DNA sequence: TGTGCCAGTACCAGGGAAGGACAGGGCTATGGCTACACCTTC. It specifies CASTREGQGYGYTF.

Here the CDR3 reads CASSFPTYRVAQPQHF. CDR3 sequence (DNA): TGCGCCAGCAGCTTCCCAACTTACAGGGTGGCCCAGCCCCAGCATTTT. V gene TRBV5-1 combines with J gene TRBJ1-5; possibly TRBD1 for D (6 bases). This CDR3 spans 16 amino acids. Germline V CDR1 and CDR2: SGHRS, YFSETQ. V was shortened by 2 bases and J by 7 bases, with 19 bases between the two germline ends.

The rearrangement joins TRBV19 to TRBJ2-1; possibly TRBD2 for D (6 bases). Trimming stripped 5 bases from V and 3 bases from J, with 11 bases between. Germline CDR1 is LNHDA and CDR2 is SQIVND (reference sequence). The CDR3 spans 14 residues. The CDR3 coding sequence is TGTGCCAGTAGTTTGGGGACTCACTACAATGAGCAGTTCTTC. Its protein product is CASSLGTHYNEQFF.

The chain couples TRBV11-3 to TRBJ2-7; a possible D gene is TRBD2 (5 bases). In germline, CDR1 is SGHNT, CDR2 YENEEA. The germline V and J ends were trimmed by 1 base and 2 bases, with 9 bases remaining between them. The CDR3 totals 14 residues. The CDR3 sequence is CASSLGGVTYEQYF. CDR3 DNA sequence: TGTGCCAGCAGCTTAGGGGGAGTTACCTACGAGCAGTACTTC.